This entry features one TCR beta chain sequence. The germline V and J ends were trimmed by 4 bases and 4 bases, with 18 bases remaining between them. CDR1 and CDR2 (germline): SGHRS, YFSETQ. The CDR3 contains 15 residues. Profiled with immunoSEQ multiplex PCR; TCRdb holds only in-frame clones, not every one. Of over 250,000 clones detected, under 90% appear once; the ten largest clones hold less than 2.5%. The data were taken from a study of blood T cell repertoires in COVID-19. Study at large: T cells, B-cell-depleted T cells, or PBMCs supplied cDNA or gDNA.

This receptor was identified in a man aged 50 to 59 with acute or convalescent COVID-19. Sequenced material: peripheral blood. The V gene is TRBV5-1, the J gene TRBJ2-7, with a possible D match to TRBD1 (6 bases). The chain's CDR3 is CASSQSQGRQYEQYF. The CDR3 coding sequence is TGCGCCAGCAGCCAAAGCCAGGGGCGACAATACGAGCAGTACTTC.